The entry that follows covers one TCR beta chain sequence. This sample is part of a study of blood T cell repertoires in COVID-19. The table came from immunoSEQ multiplex PCR; TCRdb's copy has only in-frame clones and leaves some out. The profile shows about 310,000 clones, about 91% of them singletons. Two negative PCRs, clearance, or symptom resolution had been documented for recovered Cohort 3 donors. The sequence derives from a woman aged 40 to 49 who had recovered from COVID-19. The sequenced sample consisted of PBMCs or T cells enriched from blood (not recorded which).

The CDR3 loop reads CASRPAGGETQYF. Written as DNA, the CDR3 is TGTGCCAGCCGGCCAGCGGGGGGAGAGACCCAGTACTTC. The rearrangement uses TRBV7-3 and TRBJ2-5; 9 bases agree with TRBD2. Germline V gene lookup returns CDR1 SGHTA and CDR2 FQGTGA. The length of the CDR3 is 13 residues. J gave up 4 bases and V 8 bases, and 5 bases lay outside the gene matches. Based on the CDR3 plus reference TRBV7-3 and TRBJ2-5, the full variable domain is GAGVSQTPSNKVTEKGKYVELRCDPISGHTALYWYRQSLGQGPEFLIYFQGTGAADDSGLPNDRFFAVRPEGSVSTLKIQRTERGDSAVYLCASRPAGGETQYFGPGTRLLVL.